The 2 T cell receptor beta chains in this list originate from one sample, sequenced in a study of cytomegalovirus exposure and HLA in healthy donors. The PCR had 60 Vbeta and 13 Jbeta primers. Data came from immunoSEQ multiplex PCR; TCRdb stores just in-frame clones and leaves some out. Of 150,000 to 200,000 clones in the sample, about 75% were seen once. The sample taken for sequencing was PBMCs. The receptors shown here come from a woman aged 35 to 49 in good health and CMV-seropositive.

V is TRBV28 and J is TRBJ1-1; no firm D call. This CDR3 spans 16 amino acids. Per germline, CDR1 MDHEN and CDR2 SYDVKM. Trimming cost V 5 bases and J 8 bases, with 24 bases left between them. CDR3 protein: CASSPRLGVGVTEAFF. The DNA for the CDR3 is TGTGCCAGCAGTCCCCGGTTGGGAGTGGGAGTGACCGAAGCTTTCTTT.

This clone turned up a few times. The chain is built from TRBV9 and TRBJ1-4; 7 bases align to TRBD1. The germline gives CDR1 SGDLS, CDR2 YYNGEE. Trimming took 3 bases from V and 5 from J; bases not matched to a gene: 7. The CDR3 extends over 15 amino acids. The CDR3 protein is CASSAPGTANEKLFF. CDR3 DNA: TGTGCCAGCAGCGCCCCCGGGACAGCAAATGAAAAACTGTTTTTT.